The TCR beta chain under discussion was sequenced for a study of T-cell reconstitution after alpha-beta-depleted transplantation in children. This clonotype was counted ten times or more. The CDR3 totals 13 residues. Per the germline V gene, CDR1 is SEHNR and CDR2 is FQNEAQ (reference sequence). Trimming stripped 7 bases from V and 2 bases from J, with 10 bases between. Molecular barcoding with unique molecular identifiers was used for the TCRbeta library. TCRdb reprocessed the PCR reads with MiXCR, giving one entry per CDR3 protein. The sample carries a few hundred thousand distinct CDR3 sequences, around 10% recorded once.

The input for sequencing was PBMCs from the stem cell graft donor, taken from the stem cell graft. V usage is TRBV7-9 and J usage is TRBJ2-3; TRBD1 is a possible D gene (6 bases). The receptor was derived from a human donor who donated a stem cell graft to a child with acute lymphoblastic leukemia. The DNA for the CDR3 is TGTGCCAGCAACAGGGACACCACAGATACGCAGTATTTT. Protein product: CASNRDTTDTQYF. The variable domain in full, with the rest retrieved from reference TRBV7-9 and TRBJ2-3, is DTGVSQNPRHKITKRGQNVTFRCDPISEHNRLYWYRQTLGQGPEFLTYFQNEAQLEKSRLLSDRFSAERPKGSFSTLEIQRTEQGDSAMYLCASNRDTTDTQYFGPGTRLTVL.